This T cell receptor beta chain stems from a study of OX40 agonist ivuxolimab in advanced cancers. As for the study in general: Ivuxolimab, an agonist antibody against OX40 (CD134), was given to patients.

About this clone: Its antigen is as yet unknown.

Points from the study as a whole: Clonal expansion was seen in CD4+ and CD8+ blood T cells by week 6 at 0.1 to 3.0 mg/kg. CD8+ T cells were the subset that, on average, had more expanded clones than CD4+.

Generated by immunoSEQ multiplex PCR, the TCRdb table keeps only in-frame clones and is missing some. The table has 89,000 or so clones, about 90% seen once. Anyone with autoimmune disease history or systemic immunosuppression was excluded. Trimming took off 2 bases at V and 3 bases at J, with 8 bases between the two ends. The V gene's germline CDR1 is KGHSY and CDR2 FQNENV. The CDR3 is made up of 14 amino acids. The chain employs TRBV16 and TRBJ1-5; no reliable D call. The sample consisted of CD4+ or CD8+ T cells sorted from blood, taken in a trial of the OX40 agonist ivuxolimab. This clonotype originated in an adult with an advanced solid tumor such as melanoma, head and neck, liver or kidney cancer. Written as DNA, the CDR3 is TGTGCCAGCAGCCAACCGGACGACAATCAGCCCCAGCATTTT. It yields the protein CASSQPDDNQPQHF.